This T cell receptor beta chain stems from a study of blood T cell repertoires in COVID-19. The V end lost 3 bases, the J end lost 2 bases, and 8 bases lay between the germline ends. CDR3 length equals 13 residues. The germline V gene encodes CDR1 KGHSH and CDR2 LQKENI. Authors' data handling: Estimated nucleated cell counts came from reference gene primer amplification. TCRdb keeps only in-frame clones here, not all; method: immunoSEQ multiplex PCR. V, J and clone size derive from that table, while D and trimming were established from the DNA sequence. Among some 530,000 clones listed, approximately 90% were seen once.

The chain carries TRBV18 and TRBJ2-7, with a possible D match to TRBD2 (6 bases). The source material was PBMCs or T cells enriched from blood (not recorded which). This TCR was sampled from a woman aged 60-75 years who had recovered from COVID-19. Here the CDR3 DNA reads TGTGCCAGCTCACCGGGCGGGACCTACGAGCAGTACTTC. Amino acids: CASSPGGTYEQYF.